What follows describes a single T cell receptor (beta chain). It lacks a known antigen. Per-nucleotide qualities are absent, and no much larger clonotype sits a single base away. In the germline V gene, CDR1 corresponds to MDHEN and CDR2 to SYDVKM. Inclusive of the bounding cysteine and phenylalanine, the CDR3 is 14 residues long. Of the read, only the CDR3 DNA is kept; its 42 bases are in frame from base 1. From V the trimming removes 6 bases and from J it removes 6 bases, while the gene matches leave 10 bases of the junction unaccounted for. The study was a case-control design nested within a healthcare worker cohort in London, UK, with weekly nasopharyngeal swab PCR tests and blood sampling. Between 23 and 31 March 2020, the week of the UK lockdown, healthcare workers were enrolled and then followed up weekly for as long as 16 weeks. Libraries were built with 5' RACE. Instrument on record: NextSeq 500. To correct for sequencing error and PCR bias, the TCR library protocol tagged individual cDNA molecules with unique molecular identifiers. Sequencing covered both TCR alpha and beta chains, and within each sample the abundances of alpha and beta sequences were tightly co-correlated. For the original study's pipeline: Decombinator V4 was used to annotate TCR sequences for V gene, J gene and CDR3. TCRs were defined as expanded if a significant change between any two time points was detected under a Poisson model with p below 0.0001. TCR abundances were normalised to the total number of TCRs sequenced in each sample and reported as counts per million. MAIT TCRs were defined by TRAV1-2 paired with TRAJ12, TRAJ20 or TRAJ33, and iNKT TCRs by TRAV10 paired with TRAJ18. A search of VDJdb, accessed on 1 November 2021, was run for TCRs annotated to CMV, EBV and SARS-CoV-2, with TCRs annotated for multiple antigens excluded. The public sequencing data were trimmed at Q25 with fastp and processed into clonotypes with MiXCR by TCRdb, which kept only in-frame beta chains. Merged by CDR3 protein, the rows form single entries marked with the most common genes and DNA. Here the V and J calls rest on TCRdb's processing, not on the authors' analysis. The sample table records around 66,000 distinct CDR3 sequences; roughly an eighth of these occur just once. The ten largest clones represent about 8.3% of the sample.

This specimen belongs to a study of early T cells in non-severe SARS-CoV-2 infection (dated by TCRdb to about 2021). Study-level background: TCR sequencing used bulk RNA from unsorted whole blood, so alpha and beta chains could not be paired.

Overall study outcomes, separate from this receptor: VDJdb matching was skewed toward anti-spike CD8 responses and likely underestimated virus-specific expansions, missing private and CD4 specificities.

The sample taken for sequencing was whole blood. The sequence came from an adult who was a healthcare worker with PCR-confirmed SARS-CoV-2 infection or an uninfected control (not recorded which). This receptor chain uses TRBV28 and TRBJ2-7; 8 bases in between match TRBD2. Here the CDR3 is given as CASRDSGIVFEQYF. The DNA is as follows: TGTGCCAGCAGAGATAGCGGGATAGTTTTCGAGCAGTACTTC.